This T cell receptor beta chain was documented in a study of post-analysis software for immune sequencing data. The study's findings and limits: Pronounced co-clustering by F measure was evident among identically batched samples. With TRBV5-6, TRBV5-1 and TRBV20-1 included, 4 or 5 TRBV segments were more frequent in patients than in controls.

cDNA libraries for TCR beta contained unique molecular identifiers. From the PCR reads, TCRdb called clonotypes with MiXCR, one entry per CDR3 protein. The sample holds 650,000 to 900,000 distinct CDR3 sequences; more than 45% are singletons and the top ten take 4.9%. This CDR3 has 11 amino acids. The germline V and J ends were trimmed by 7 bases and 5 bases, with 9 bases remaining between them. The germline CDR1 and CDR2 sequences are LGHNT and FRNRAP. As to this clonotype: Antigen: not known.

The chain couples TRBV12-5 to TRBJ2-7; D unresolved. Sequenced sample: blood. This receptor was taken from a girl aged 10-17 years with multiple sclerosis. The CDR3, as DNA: TGTGCTAGTGCCCCCGAGGACGAGCAGTACTTC. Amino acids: CASAPEDEQYF.